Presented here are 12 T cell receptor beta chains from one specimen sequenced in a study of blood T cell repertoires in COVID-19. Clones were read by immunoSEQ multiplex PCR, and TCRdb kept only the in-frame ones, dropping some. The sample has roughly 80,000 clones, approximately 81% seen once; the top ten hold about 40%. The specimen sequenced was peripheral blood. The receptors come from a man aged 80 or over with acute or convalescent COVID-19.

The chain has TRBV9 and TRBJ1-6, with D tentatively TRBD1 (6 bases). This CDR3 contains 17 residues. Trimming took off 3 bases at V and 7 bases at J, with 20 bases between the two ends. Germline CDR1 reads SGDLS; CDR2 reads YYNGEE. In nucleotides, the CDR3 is TGTGCCAGCAGCGCGTGGACTCAGGGGAGTTGGAATTCACCCCTCCACTTT. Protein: CASSAWTQGSWNSPLHF.

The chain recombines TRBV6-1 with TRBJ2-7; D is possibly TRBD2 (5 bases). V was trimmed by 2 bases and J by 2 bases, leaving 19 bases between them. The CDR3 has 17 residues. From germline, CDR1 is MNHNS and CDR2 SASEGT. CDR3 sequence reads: CASSESRTSRITYEQYF. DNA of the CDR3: TGTGCCAGCAGTGAAAGCCGTACTAGTAGGATCACCTACGAGCAGTACTTC.

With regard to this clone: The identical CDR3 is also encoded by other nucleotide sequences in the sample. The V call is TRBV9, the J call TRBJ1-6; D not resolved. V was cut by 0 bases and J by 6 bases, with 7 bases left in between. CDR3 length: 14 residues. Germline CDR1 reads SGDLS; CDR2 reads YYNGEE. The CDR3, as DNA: TGTGCCAGCAGCGTAGGCGGAGGTAATTCACCCCTCCACTTT. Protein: CASSVGGGNSPLHF.

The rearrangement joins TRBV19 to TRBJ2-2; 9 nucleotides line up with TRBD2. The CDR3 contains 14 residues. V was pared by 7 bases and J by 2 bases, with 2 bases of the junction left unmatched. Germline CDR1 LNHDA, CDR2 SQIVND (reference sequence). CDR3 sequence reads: CASIAGVNTGELFF. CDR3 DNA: TGTGCCAGTATAGCGGGAGTAAACACCGGGGAGCTGTTTTTT.

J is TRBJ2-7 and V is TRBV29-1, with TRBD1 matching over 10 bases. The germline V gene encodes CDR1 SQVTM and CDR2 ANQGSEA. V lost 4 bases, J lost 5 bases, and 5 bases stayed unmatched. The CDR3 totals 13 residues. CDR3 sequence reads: CSVGDRGFHEQYF. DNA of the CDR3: TGCAGCGTTGGGGACAGGGGATTCCACGAGCAGTACTTC.

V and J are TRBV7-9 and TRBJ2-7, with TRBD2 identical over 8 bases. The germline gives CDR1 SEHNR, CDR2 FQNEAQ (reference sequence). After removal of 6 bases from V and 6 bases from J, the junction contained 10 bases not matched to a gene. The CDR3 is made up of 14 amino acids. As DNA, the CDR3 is TGTGCCAGCAGTCCATCGACTAGCGCTAGCGAGCAGTACTTC. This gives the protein CASSPSTSASEQYF.

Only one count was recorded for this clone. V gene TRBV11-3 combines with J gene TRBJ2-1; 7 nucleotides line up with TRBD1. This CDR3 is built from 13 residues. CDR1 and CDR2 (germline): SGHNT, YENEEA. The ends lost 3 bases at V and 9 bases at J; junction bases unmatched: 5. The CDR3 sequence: CASSFTGESEQFF. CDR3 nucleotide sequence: TGTGCCAGCAGCTTTACAGGGGAAAGTGAGCAGTTCTTC.

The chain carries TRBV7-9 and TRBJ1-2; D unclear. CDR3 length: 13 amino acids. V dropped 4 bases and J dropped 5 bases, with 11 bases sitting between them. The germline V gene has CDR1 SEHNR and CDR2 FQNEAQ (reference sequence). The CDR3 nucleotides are TGTGCCAGCAGCTCCCGTTCGGAGTATGGCTACACCTTC. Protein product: CASSSRSEYGYTF.

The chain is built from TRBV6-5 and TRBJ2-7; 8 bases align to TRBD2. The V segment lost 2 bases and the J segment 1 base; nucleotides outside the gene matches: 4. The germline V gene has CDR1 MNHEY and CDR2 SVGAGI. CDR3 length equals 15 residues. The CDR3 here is CASSYRGGPSYEQYF. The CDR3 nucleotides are TGTGCCAGCAGTTACCGGGGGGGACCATCCTACGAGCAGTACTTC.

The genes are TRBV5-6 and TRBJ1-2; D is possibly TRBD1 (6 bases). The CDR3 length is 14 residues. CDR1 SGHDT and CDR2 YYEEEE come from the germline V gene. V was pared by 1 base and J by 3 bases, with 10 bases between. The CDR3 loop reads CASSLRGWDYGYTF. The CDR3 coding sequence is TGTGCCAGCAGCTTGAGGGGGTGGGACTATGGCTACACCTTC.

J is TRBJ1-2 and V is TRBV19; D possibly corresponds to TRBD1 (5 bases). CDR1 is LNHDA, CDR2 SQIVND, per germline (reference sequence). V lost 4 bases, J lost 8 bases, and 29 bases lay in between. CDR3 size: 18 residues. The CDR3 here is CASSSGGLQGSLYKGYTF. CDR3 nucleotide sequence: TGTGCCAGTAGTAGCGGGGGACTCCAGGGTAGCCTCTATAAAGGCTACACCTTC.

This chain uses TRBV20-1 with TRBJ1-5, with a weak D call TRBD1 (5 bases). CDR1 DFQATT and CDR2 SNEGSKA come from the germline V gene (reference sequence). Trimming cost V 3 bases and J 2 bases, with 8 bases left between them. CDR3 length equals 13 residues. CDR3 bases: TGCAGTGCTAGTGGACATGGCAATCAGCCCCAGCATTTT. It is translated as CSASGHGNQPQHF.